This is a list of T cell receptor beta chains from one sample in a study of OX40 agonist ivuxolimab in advanced cancers. The method was immunoSEQ multiplex PCR; TCRdb's version includes in-frame clones alone and lacks a portion of them. The data hold 55,000 or so clones, with approximately 86% observed a single time. The source material was CD4+ or CD8+ T cells sorted from blood, sampled in a trial of the OX40 agonist ivuxolimab. The receptors shown here come from an adult with an advanced solid tumor such as melanoma, head and neck, liver or kidney cancer. CDR3s include the opening cysteine and the closing phenylalanine or tryptophan. The order of the fields is V gene, J gene, clone size, D gene, CDR3 DNA, CDR3 protein. The D gene is left open where the match is weak. A clone size is listed for some rows: how often the clone was seen (once, few, many), or a class if it is expanded.

v_call: TRBV18; j_call: TRBJ2-2; clone_size: -; d_call: -; cdr3_nt: TGTGCCAGCTCACCACGGACGAACACCGGGGAGCTGTTTTTT; cdr3_aa: CASSPRTNTGELFF
v_call: TRBV7-6; j_call: TRBJ2-2; clone_size: -; d_call: -; cdr3_nt: TGTGCCAGCAGCTTAAATCGGGCGAACACCGGGGAGCTGTTTTTT; cdr3_aa: CASSLNRANTGELFF
v_call: TRBV6-1; j_call: TRBJ2-7; clone_size: -; d_call: -; cdr3_nt: TGTGCCAGCAGTGCCCGGGACGGAGGCTACGAGCAGTACTTC; cdr3_aa: CASSARDGGYEQYF
v_call: TRBV25-1; j_call: TRBJ2-5; clone_size: once; d_call: -; cdr3_nt: TGTGCCAGCAGTTTGGGGGAGACCCAGTACTTC; cdr3_aa: CASSLGETQYF
v_call: TRBV28; j_call: TRBJ2-4; clone_size: once; d_call: -; cdr3_nt: TGTGCCAGCAGCCCACAGGGAGCGGCATCCAAAAACATTCAGTACTTC; cdr3_aa: CASSPQGAASKNIQYF
v_call: TRBV28; j_call: TRBJ1-3; clone_size: -; d_call: -; cdr3_nt: TGTGCCAGCACCAATTTCCCCAACTCTGGAAACACCATATATTTT; cdr3_aa: CASTNFPNSGNTIYF
v_call: TRBV9; j_call: TRBJ2-1; clone_size: -; d_call: TRBD2; cdr3_nt: TGTGCCAGCAGCGTAGGCGGGAGTAACTACAATGAGCAGTTCTTC; cdr3_aa: CASSVGGSNYNEQFF
v_call: TRBV10-3; j_call: TRBJ2-1; clone_size: -; d_call: -; cdr3_nt: TGTGCCATCAGTGATAGCGGAACCTACAATGAGCAGTTCTTC; cdr3_aa: CAISDSGTYNEQFF
v_call: TRBV5-4; j_call: TRBJ2-7; clone_size: once; d_call: -; cdr3_nt: TGTGCCAGCAGCCGAGACAGCTACGAGCAGTACTTC; cdr3_aa: CASSRDSYEQYF
v_call: TRBV6-1; j_call: TRBJ1-5; clone_size: -; d_call: -; cdr3_nt: TGTGCCAGCAGGGGGGGATGGAGCAATCAGCCCCAGCATTTT; cdr3_aa: CASRGGWSNQPQHF
v_call: TRBV4-1; j_call: TRBJ2-2; clone_size: -; d_call: -; cdr3_nt: TGCGCCAGCAGCGACCTTCGGGCCCGCTTTGGGGAGCTGTTTTTT; cdr3_aa: CASSDLRARFGELFF
v_call: TRBV10-2; j_call: TRBJ2-1; clone_size: -; d_call: -; cdr3_nt: TGCGCCAGCAGTTACGGAGGGCATGAGCAGTTCTTC; cdr3_aa: CASSYGGHEQFF
v_call: TRBV2; j_call: TRBJ1-5; clone_size: -; d_call: -; cdr3_nt: TGTGCCAGCGGCCGGGACAACAATCAGCCCCAGCATTTT; cdr3_aa: CASGRDNNQPQHF
v_call: TRBV7-9; j_call: TRBJ2-1; clone_size: -; d_call: TRBD2; cdr3_nt: TGTGCCAGCAGCTACGGGACTAGCCTTAGCAATGAGCAGTTCTTC; cdr3_aa: CASSYGTSLSNEQFF
v_call: TRBV12-2; j_call: TRBJ1-6; clone_size: -; d_call: -; cdr3_nt: TGTGCAAGTCGCCCAGGCCGGGACAGGCCTCGATCACCCCTCCACTTT; cdr3_aa: CASRPGRDRPRSPLHF
v_call: TRBV4-1; j_call: TRBJ2-7; clone_size: -; d_call: TRBD2; cdr3_nt: TGCGCCAGCAGCCGGGACCCGGGGTTAGCGGGAACCTCCTACGAGCAGTACTTC; cdr3_aa: CASSRDPGLAGTSYEQYF
v_call: TRBV28; j_call: TRBJ2-7; clone_size: -; d_call: -; cdr3_nt: TGTGCCAGCAGAAGGTCAGGTCACTACGAGCAGTACTTC; cdr3_aa: CASRRSGHYEQYF
v_call: TRBV5-1; j_call: TRBJ2-6; clone_size: -; d_call: -; cdr3_nt: TGCGCCAGCAGCTTTGCGTTCTCTGGGGCCAACGTCCTGACTTTC; cdr3_aa: CASSFAFSGANVLTF
v_call: TRBV19; j_call: TRBJ1-2; clone_size: -; d_call: TRBD1; cdr3_nt: TGTGCCAGCGGGACAGGCGGGGGATATGGCTACACCTTC; cdr3_aa: CASGTGGGYGYTF
v_call: TRBV19; j_call: TRBJ2-1; clone_size: -; d_call: -; cdr3_nt: TGTGCCAGTAATCCAAGTTGGAGGGACAATGAGCAGTTCTTC; cdr3_aa: CASNPSWRDNEQFF
v_call: TRBV7-8; j_call: TRBJ2-1; clone_size: -; d_call: -; cdr3_nt: TGTGCCAGCAGCTTAGTCCCAGGGGACTACAATGAGCAGTTCTTC; cdr3_aa: CASSLVPGDYNEQFF
v_call: TRBV19; j_call: TRBJ1-5; clone_size: -; d_call: TRBD1; cdr3_nt: TGTGCCAGTAGGGACAGGGCAAATCAGCCCCAGCATTTT; cdr3_aa: CASRDRANQPQHF
v_call: TRBV28; j_call: TRBJ1-5; clone_size: -; d_call: -; cdr3_nt: TGTGCCAGCAGTTTGGGGAAAAATAGCAATCAGCCCCAGCATTTT; cdr3_aa: CASSLGKNSNQPQHF
v_call: TRBV5-1; j_call: TRBJ2-1; clone_size: -; d_call: TRBD2; cdr3_nt: TGCGCCAGCAGCTTCATGACTAGCGGGGTTAACAATGAGCAGTTCTTC; cdr3_aa: CASSFMTSGVNNEQFF
v_call: TRBV15; j_call: TRBJ2-1; clone_size: -; d_call: -; cdr3_nt: TGTGCCACCAGACCGCAGGGCTCCTACAATGAGCAGTTCTTC; cdr3_aa: CATRPQGSYNEQFF
v_call: TRBV4-1; j_call: TRBJ2-1; clone_size: -; d_call: TRBD2; cdr3_nt: TGCGCCAGCAGCCAAGATCCTGCGGGAGGCCCCCTTAAGCAGCAGTTCTTC; cdr3_aa: CASSQDPAGGPLKQQFF
v_call: TRBV5-1; j_call: TRBJ2-1; clone_size: -; d_call: TRBD1; cdr3_nt: TGCGCCAGCAGCCAGGGGGCAGGCAATGAGCAGTTCTTC; cdr3_aa: CASSQGAGNEQFF
v_call: TRBV6-5; j_call: TRBJ2-1; clone_size: -; d_call: -; cdr3_nt: TGTGCCAGCAGTTATATTGGGGGCGTAGGCTATGAGCAGTTCTTC; cdr3_aa: CASSYIGGVGYEQFF
v_call: TRBV2; j_call: TRBJ1-1; clone_size: -; d_call: -; cdr3_nt: TGTGCCAGCAGTGGCCTCCGGGGGAACACTGAAGCTTTCTTT; cdr3_aa: CASSGLRGNTEAFF
v_call: TRBV7-2; j_call: TRBJ2-7; clone_size: -; d_call: TRBD2; cdr3_nt: TGTGCCAGCAGTCGGACTAGCGGGAGGAACTACGAGCAGTACTTC; cdr3_aa: CASSRTSGRNYEQYF
v_call: TRBV5-1; j_call: TRBJ2-5; clone_size: -; d_call: -; cdr3_nt: TGCGCCAGCAGCGCGGGCGGGGACCAAGAGACCCAGTACTTC; cdr3_aa: CASSAGGDQETQYF
v_call: TRBV5-1; j_call: TRBJ1-5; clone_size: -; d_call: TRBD1; cdr3_nt: TGCGCCAGCAGCTTGGCCGGGACAGAGAATCAGCCCCAGCATTTT; cdr3_aa: CASSLAGTENQPQHF
v_call: TRBV5-4; j_call: TRBJ2-7; clone_size: -; d_call: TRBD1; cdr3_nt: TGTGCCAGCAGCTTCGGCAGGGGGTACGAGCAGTACTTC; cdr3_aa: CASSFGRGYEQYF
v_call: TRBV7-2; j_call: TRBJ2-1; clone_size: -; d_call: -; cdr3_nt: TGTGCCAGCAGCTCCGGGCTCGGGGGGCAGTTCTTC; cdr3_aa: CASSSGLGGQFF
v_call: TRBV5-1; j_call: TRBJ2-3; clone_size: -; d_call: -; cdr3_nt: TGCGCCAGCACTCGGGTCGTCGGCACAGATACGCAGTATTTT; cdr3_aa: CASTRVVGTDTQYF